The 17 T cell receptor beta chains below were found in one sample sequenced in a study of T-cell memory formation after mild COVID-19. TCRdb ran MiXCR on the 5' RACE reads and lists one entry per CDR3 protein. The sample has approximately 150,000 distinct CDR3 sequences, 15% to 20% seen once. Source material: PBMCs or a T cell subset sorted from them (not recorded which). These TCRs come from an adult woman who had mild COVID-19 (a few samples of this study predate the infection). Cell type and time point are not known.

There are a few counts of this clonotype. The chain combines TRBV7-2 with TRBJ2-3; 13 nucleotides match TRBD2. The CDR3 extends over 16 amino acids. Germline CDR1 reads SGHTA; CDR2 reads FQGNSA. The trim removed 4 bases at V and 2 bases at J, leaving 3 bases unmatched. Here the CDR3 reads CASSSGLAGDTDTQYF. The DNA for the CDR3 is TGTGCCAGCAGCTCCGGACTAGCGGGAGACACAGATACGCAGTATTTT.

The sample holds many counts of this clonotype. V and J are TRBV4-1 and TRBJ2-7; D uncertain. The CDR3 runs 14 residues. Germline CDR1 is MGHRA and CDR2 is YSYEKL. Trimming took 1 base from V and 4 from J, leaving 11 bases between them. Here the CDR3 reads CASSQGNQLYEQYF. In DNA form, the CDR3 reads TGCGCCAGCAGCCAAGGGAACCAACTATACGAGCAGTACTTC.

The table lists this clonotype with a few counts. The V call is TRBV4-1, the J call TRBJ2-5; TRBD2 matches at 12 bases. The CDR3 has 18 residues. Per the germline V gene, CDR1 is MGHRA and CDR2 is YSYEKL. The V and J ends lost 1 base and 1 base, in that order; junction bases with no gene match: 7. The CDR3 spells CASSQGRLGLAGQETQYF. The CDR3 nucleotides are TGCGCCAGCAGCCAAGGACGACTGGGACTAGCGGGCCAAGAGACCCAGTACTTC.

V gene TRBV5-1 combines with J gene TRBJ2-1; 9 bases match TRBD1. Trimming cost V 4 bases and J 8 bases; bases outside gene matches: 7. CDR3 length: 14 residues. The germline CDR1 and CDR2 sequences are SGHRS and YFSETQ. The chain's CDR3 is CASSNDRDRDEQFF. CDR3 bases: TGCGCCAGCAGCAACGACCGGGACAGGGATGAGCAGTTCTTC.

This clonotype was seen many times. This sequence joins TRBV5-5 and TRBJ2-5; D is undetermined. V was clipped by 3 bases and J by 5 bases, with 17 bases between them. This CDR3 has 15 residues. Germline-derived CDR1 and CDR2 are SGHKS and YYEKEE (reference sequence). The CDR3 DNA follows: TGTGCCAGCAGCTCCCGCCGGAGTATGGGGGAGACCCAGTACTTC. This gives the protein CASSSRRSMGETQYF.

This sequence joins TRBV28 and TRBJ2-1; no firm D call. The CDR3 runs to 14 residues. In germline, CDR1 is MDHEN, CDR2 SYDVKM. V was shortened by 6 bases and J by 8 bases, with 17 bases between the two germline ends. The CDR3 is CASSPALASHEQFF. CDR3 coding DNA: TGTGCCAGCAGCCCCGCCCTGGCGTCTCATGAGCAGTTCTTC. The full variable domain, completed using reference TRBV28 and TRBJ2-1, is DVKVTQSSRYLVKRTGEKVFLECVQDMDHENMFWYRQDPGLGLRLIYFSYDVKMKEKGDIPEGYSVSREKKERFSLILESASTNQTSMYLCASSPALASHEQFFGPGTRLTVL.

The chain carries TRBV18 and TRBJ2-7, with D possibly being TRBD2 (6 bases). V lost 4 bases, J lost 6 bases, and 28 bases lay in between. The CDR3 spans 18 residues. The germline CDR1 and CDR2 sequences are KGHSH and LQKENI. The CDR3 coding sequence is TGTGCCAGCTCACTTAACCTTTTGATGGCGGGAAAGTCTCTCGAGCAGTACTTC. This codes for CASSLNLLMAGKSLEQYF.

This clonotype was found many times. The chain uses TRBV7-8 and TRBJ2-7; 13 bases fit TRBD2. Germline CDR1 and CDR2: SGHVS and FQNEAQ. V shed 5 bases, J shed 1 base, and the junction held 11 bases outside the gene matches. This CDR3 is 18 amino acids long. CDR3: CASSPRIVTSGGSYEQYF. The CDR3 coding sequence is TGTGCCAGCAGCCCCCGGATAGTGACTAGCGGGGGGTCCTACGAGCAGTACTTC.

The CDR3 region is CASSLGTGKGTYEQYF. The CDR3 coding sequence is TGCGCCAGCAGCTTGGGGACAGGGAAGGGTACCTACGAGCAGTACTTC. The V gene is TRBV5-1, the J gene TRBJ2-7, with TRBD1 identical over 8 bases. The CDR3 has 16 residues. Germline CDR1 reads SGHRS; CDR2 reads YFSETQ. V gave up 0 bases and J gave up 2 bases; unmatched junction bases: 7.

The chain has TRBV20-1 and TRBJ2-1; 9 nucleotides match TRBD2. The V segment lost 1 base and the J segment 7 bases; nucleotides outside the gene matches: 5. Germline lookup yields CDR1 DFQATT and CDR2 SNEGSKA (reference sequence). The length of the CDR3 is 14 residues. As DNA, the CDR3 is TGCAGTGCTAGAGTAAGCGGGAGGACGAATGAGCAGTTCTTC. Translation: CSARVSGRTNEQFF.

This clonotype has just a few counts. This rearrangement joins TRBV12-3 or TRBV12-4 to TRBJ1-5; D not certain. This CDR3 region has 14 residues. V lost 2 bases to trimming and J lost 3 bases, with 8 bases between them. CDR3 sequence reads: CASSLSQLNQPQHF. DNA of the CDR3: TGTGCCAGCAGTTTATCACAGCTCAATCAGCCCCAGCATTTT.

This clonotype has just a few counts. V is TRBV30 and J is TRBJ2-7; TRBD1 might be the D (6 bases). The CDR3 has 12 amino acids. Trimming removed 2 bases at V and 2 bases at J, with 7 bases between. Germline V CDR1 and CDR2: GTSNPN, SVGIG (reference sequence). CDR3 in amino acids: CAWSYRAYEQYF. Written as DNA, the CDR3 is TGTGCCTGGAGTTACAGGGCCTACGAGCAGTACTTC.

There are a few counts of this clonotype. This sequence joins TRBV5-1 and TRBJ2-6; perhaps TRBD2 as D (6 bases). The germline V and J ends were trimmed by 0 bases and 1 base, with 11 bases remaining between them. CDR3 length: 17 amino acids. Germline CDR1 reads SGHRS; CDR2 reads YFSETQ. The CDR3 DNA is TGCGCCAGCAGCTTGGGACAAGGAGGGTCTGGGGCCAACGTCCTGACTTTC. Its translation: CASSLGQGGSGANVLTF.

This clonotype has at least ten counts. This chain links TRBV5-1 with TRBJ2-5, with 9 positions matching TRBD1. Per germline, CDR1 SGHRS and CDR2 YFSETQ. CDR3 length: 17 amino acids. Trimming at V came to 4 bases and at J to 6 bases, leaving 16 bases not matched to a gene. The CDR3 loop is CASSPDSDRGLRKTQYF. DNA of the CDR3: TGCGCCAGCAGCCCGGATTCGGACAGGGGACTCCGAAAGACCCAGTACTTC.

The chain joins TRBV20-1 to TRBJ1-1; 8 nucleotides match TRBD1. Germline-derived CDR1 and CDR2 are DFQATT and SNEGSKA (reference sequence). The CDR3 is 14 residues long. V lost 3 bases to trimming and J lost 0 bases; unmatched junction nucleotides: 3. This CDR3 reads CSASQGAMNTEAFF. The CDR3 DNA reads as TGCAGTGCTAGTCAGGGGGCGATGAACACTGAAGCTTTCTTT.

The sample holds many counts of this clonotype. The gene calls are TRBV5-1 and TRBJ2-1; TRBD2 agrees at 13 bases. The CDR3 is 14 residues long. Germline-derived CDR1 and CDR2 are SGHRS and YFSETQ. Trimming at V came to 7 bases and at J to 7 bases, leaving 5 bases not matched to a gene. This chain's CDR3 is CASGLAGVGNEQFF. As DNA, the CDR3 is TGCGCCAGCGGACTAGCGGGAGTAGGTAATGAGCAGTTCTTC. The whole variable domain, remainder taken from reference TRBV5-1 and TRBJ2-1, is KAGVTQTPRYLIKTRGQQVTLSCSPISGHRSVSWYQQTPGQGLQFLFEYFSETQRNKGNFPGRFSGRQFSNSRSEMNVSTLELGDSALYLCASGLAGVGNEQFFGPGTRLTVL.

J is TRBJ2-3 and V is TRBV5-1; D is uncertain. This CDR3 is built from 13 residues. Germline CDR1 SGHRS, CDR2 YFSETQ. V lost 2 bases to trimming and J lost 2 bases, with 6 bases between them. The DNA for the CDR3 is TGCGCCAGCAGCTTTACAGACACAGATACGCAGTATTTT. As protein: CASSFTDTDTQYF. Complete variable domain (other parts from reference TRBV5-1 and TRBJ2-3): KAGVTQTPRYLIKTRGQQVTLSCSPISGHRSVSWYQQTPGQGLQFLFEYFSETQRNKGNFPGRFSGRQFSNSRSEMNVSTLELGDSALYLCASSFTDTDTQYFGPGTRLTVL.